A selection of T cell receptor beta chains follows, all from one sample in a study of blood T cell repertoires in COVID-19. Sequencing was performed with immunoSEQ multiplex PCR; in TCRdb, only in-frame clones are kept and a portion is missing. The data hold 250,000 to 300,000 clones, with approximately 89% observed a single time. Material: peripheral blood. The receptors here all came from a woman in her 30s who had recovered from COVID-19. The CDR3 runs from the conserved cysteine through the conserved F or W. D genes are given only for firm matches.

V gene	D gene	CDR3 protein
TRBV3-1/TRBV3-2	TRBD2	CASSQGAGGLGETQYF
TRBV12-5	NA	CASGLIGGDGYTF
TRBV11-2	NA	CASRPVRQGYEQYF
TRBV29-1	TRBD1	CSVGQGAGGYTF
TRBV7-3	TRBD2	CASKAGGTDTQYF
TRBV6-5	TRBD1	CASSRDRGPREQYF
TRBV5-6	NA	CASSPGGYEQYF
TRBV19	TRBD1	CASTFAGTGNEKLFF
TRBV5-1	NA	CASGPGTSSGANVLTF
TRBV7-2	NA	CASSSNTQAQFF
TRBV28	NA	CASNRLGGSPYEQYF
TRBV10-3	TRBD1	CAISDGDRGGNEQFF
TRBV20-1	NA	CSARNSGELFF
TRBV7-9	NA	CASSLSGPTDTQYF
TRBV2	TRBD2	CASRPLAGGPQEETQYF
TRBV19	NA	CASRPTGSSGNTIYF
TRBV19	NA	CASSSQGTDTQYF
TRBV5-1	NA	CASSSTESSYEQYF
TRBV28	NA	CASSLGPGRTDTQYF
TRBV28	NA	CASSFMAGTKKLFF
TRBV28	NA	CASSCELAAQDTQYF
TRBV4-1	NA	CASSQVTDFSYEQYF
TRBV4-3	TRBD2	CASSQDPSGGGTGELFF
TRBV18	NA	CASSPRSTSGEKLFF
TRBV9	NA	CASSVVLGQWDGGYTF
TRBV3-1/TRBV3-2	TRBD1	CASSQIPQRGQGVEYF
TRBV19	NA	CASSIPREGLVHGYTF
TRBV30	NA	CAWGAGLGGNTIYF
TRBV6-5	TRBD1	CASRPDRGRTGELFF